This T cell receptor beta chain was identified during a study of blood T cell repertoires in COVID-19. Overall study: Whether acute or convalescent, the COVID-19 samples came from the United States, Italy and Spain.

CDR3 length equals 16 residues. Trimming pared 3 bases from V and 0 bases from J, leaving 12 bases between. The germline V gene encodes CDR1 SGHTA and CDR2 FQGNSA. Here immunoSEQ multiplex PCR was the method, and the copy in TCRdb shows in-frame clones only, minus some. The sample has some 340,000 clones, around four fifths seen once. The rearrangement joins TRBV7-2 to TRBJ2-4, with a tentative D call TRBD2 (6 bases). The receptor comes from a man aged 30 to 45 with active or convalescent COVID-19. What was sequenced was peripheral blood. The chain's CDR3 is CASSLWGGTAKNIQYF. The CDR3 DNA follows: TGTGCCAGCAGCTTGTGGGGAGGAACAGCCAAAAACATTCAGTACTTC.